This T cell receptor (beta chain) is drawn from a study of T cells in Graves' hyperthyroidism and ophthalmopathy. Amplification yielded TCR beta CDR3 regions, with RNA transcripts as the source. Initially, a first-round RT-PCR of the TCR CDR3 employed the HTBI primer set. MiXCR, run by TCRdb on the multiplex PCR reads, gives a single entry per CDR3 protein. There are around 600,000 distinct CDR3 sequences in the sample; 12% to 15% occur only once, and about 6.6% lies in the top ten. About this clonotype: The antigen is undetermined.

CDR1 MGHRA and CDR2 YSYEKL come from the germline V gene. This CDR3 spans 16 amino acids. The V and J ends lost 0 bases and 1 base, in that order; junction bases with no gene match: 2. Overall study findings and caveats: Stable hyperthyroidism was separated from ophthalmopathy by a model based on 13 V-J features.

PBMCs were derived from around 10 ml fresh peripheral blood. The chain joins TRBV4-1 to TRBJ2-5, with TRBD2 identical over 10 bases. The sequence came from a woman between 18 and 29 years old with Graves' ophthalmopathy. Input material: blood. The CDR3 bases are TGCGCCAGCAGCCAAGAGTGGACTAGCGGCCAAGAGACCCAGTACTTC. Protein sequence: CASSQEWTSGQETQYF.